A single sample is the source of the 9 T cell receptor beta chains below, sequenced in a study of blood T cells in healthy people across ages. With a J-beta primer mix and a sample-barcoded 5' primer, a second PCR ran about 7 to 12 cycles. TCRdb processed the 5' RACE reads anew with MiXCR; each CDR3 protein has one entry. The table lists some 1,500,000 distinct CDR3 sequences, approximately 43% of them singletons. Sequencing was performed on blood. Receptors were obtained from a woman between 18 and 29 years old in good health.

Note on this clonotype: A read error is possible here, since a much larger clone lies one base away. The V and J genes are TRBV12-3 or TRBV12-4 and TRBJ2-3; 9 bases align to TRBD1. J lost 8 bases, V lost 7 bases, and 16 bases had no gene match. The CDR3 sequence is 16 residues long. This CDR3 reads CASIEQGADRAGTQYF. Here the CDR3 DNA reads TGTGCCAGCATAGAACAGGGGGCAGATAGAGCCGGTACGCAGTATTTT.

The chain has TRBV20-1 and TRBJ2-3, with 7 bases that match TRBD2. In germline, CDR1 is DFQATT, CDR2 SNEGSKA (reference sequence). The trim removed 6 bases at V and 6 bases at J, leaving 6 bases unmatched. This CDR3 region has 12 residues. The DNA of the CDR3 is TGCAGTGCCACGGGGGGTATGGATACGCAGTATTTT. This codes for CSATGGMDTQYF.

The V call is TRBV20-1, the J call TRBJ2-5; 7 bases agree with TRBD2. The germline gives CDR1 DFQATT, CDR2 SNEGSKA (reference sequence). There are 16 residues in the CDR3. The J segment lost 2 bases and the V segment lost 0 bases, leaving 9 bases of the junction unmatched. The CDR3 DNA is TGCAGTGCTAGAGAGTTTATTAGCGGGTCTCAAGAGACCCAGTACTTC. This codes for CSAREFISGSQETQYF.

The table lists this clonotype with a few counts. CDR3 sequence (DNA): TGTGCCAGCGGATCCGGAGGGAGGGATCAGCCCCAGCATTTT. It translates to CASGSGGRDQPQHF. V usage is TRBV25-1 and J usage is TRBJ1-5; D is uncertain. Germline V CDR1 and CDR2: MGHDK, SYGVNS. Trimming removed 8 bases at V and 5 bases at J, with 16 bases between. CDR3 length: 14 residues. The variable domain in full, completed from reference TRBV25-1 and TRBJ1-5, reads EADIYQTPRYLVIGTGKKITLECSQTMGHDKMYWYQQDPGMELHLIHYSYGVNSTEKGDLSSESTVSRIRTEHFPLTLESARPSHTSQYLCASGSGGRDQPQHFGDGTRLSIL.

This clonotype was picked up a small number of times. The V gene is TRBV7-8, the J gene TRBJ2-1; D is uncertain. This CDR3 is 14 amino acids long. CDR1 and CDR2 (germline): SGHVS, FQNEAQ. The V end was cut by 1 base, the J end by 5 bases, with 9 bases between. CDR3 sequence (DNA): TGTGCCAGCAGCTTAGGCATACTCAACAATGAGCAGTTCTTC. Its protein is CASSLGILNNEQFF.

The count of this clonotype is one. V and J are TRBV6-5 and TRBJ1-6; no clear D. CDR1 MNHEY and CDR2 SVGAGI come from the germline V gene. The CDR3 is 14 residues long. With 8 bases removed from V and 6 bases from J, the gap between germline ends came to 14 bases. The CDR3 protein is CASVKRFPNSPLHF. The CDR3 coding sequence is TGTGCCAGCGTTAAACGGTTTCCTAATTCACCCCTCCACTTT.

The genes are TRBV7-2 and TRBJ1-2, with a tentative D call TRBD1 (6 bases). Trimming took off 2 bases at V and 4 bases at J, with 14 bases between the two ends. This CDR3 region has 15 residues. Germline CDR1 reads SGHTA; CDR2 reads FQGNSA. The CDR3 bases are TGTGCCAGCAGCTTATTTTTTGGACAGACCTATGGCTACACCTTC. Amino acid sequence: CASSLFFGQTYGYTF.

About this clonotype: The junction and the germline gene differ at one end; a read error may be behind it. The J gene is TRBJ1-1, the V gene TRBV7-7, with TRBD1 as a possible D gene (5 bases). This CDR3 contains 13 residues. CDR1 is SSHAT, CDR2 FNYEAQ, per germline (reference sequence). CDR3 coding DNA: TGTGCTAGCAGCAGGGTGGTGAACACTGAAGCTTTCTTT. It encodes CASSRVVNTEAFF.

The chain links TRBV3-1 to TRBJ2-5; TRBD1 aligns across 9 bases. The DNA matches TRBJ2-1 better at its end, which makes the J call doubtful. The V gene's germline CDR1 is LGHDT and CDR2 YNNKEL (reference sequence). The CDR3 is 17 residues long. This chain's CDR3 is CASSSDQMTGGRETQFF. The CDR3, as DNA: TGTGCCAGCAGCTCCGATCAAATGACAGGGGGGCGAGAGACCCAGTTCTTC.